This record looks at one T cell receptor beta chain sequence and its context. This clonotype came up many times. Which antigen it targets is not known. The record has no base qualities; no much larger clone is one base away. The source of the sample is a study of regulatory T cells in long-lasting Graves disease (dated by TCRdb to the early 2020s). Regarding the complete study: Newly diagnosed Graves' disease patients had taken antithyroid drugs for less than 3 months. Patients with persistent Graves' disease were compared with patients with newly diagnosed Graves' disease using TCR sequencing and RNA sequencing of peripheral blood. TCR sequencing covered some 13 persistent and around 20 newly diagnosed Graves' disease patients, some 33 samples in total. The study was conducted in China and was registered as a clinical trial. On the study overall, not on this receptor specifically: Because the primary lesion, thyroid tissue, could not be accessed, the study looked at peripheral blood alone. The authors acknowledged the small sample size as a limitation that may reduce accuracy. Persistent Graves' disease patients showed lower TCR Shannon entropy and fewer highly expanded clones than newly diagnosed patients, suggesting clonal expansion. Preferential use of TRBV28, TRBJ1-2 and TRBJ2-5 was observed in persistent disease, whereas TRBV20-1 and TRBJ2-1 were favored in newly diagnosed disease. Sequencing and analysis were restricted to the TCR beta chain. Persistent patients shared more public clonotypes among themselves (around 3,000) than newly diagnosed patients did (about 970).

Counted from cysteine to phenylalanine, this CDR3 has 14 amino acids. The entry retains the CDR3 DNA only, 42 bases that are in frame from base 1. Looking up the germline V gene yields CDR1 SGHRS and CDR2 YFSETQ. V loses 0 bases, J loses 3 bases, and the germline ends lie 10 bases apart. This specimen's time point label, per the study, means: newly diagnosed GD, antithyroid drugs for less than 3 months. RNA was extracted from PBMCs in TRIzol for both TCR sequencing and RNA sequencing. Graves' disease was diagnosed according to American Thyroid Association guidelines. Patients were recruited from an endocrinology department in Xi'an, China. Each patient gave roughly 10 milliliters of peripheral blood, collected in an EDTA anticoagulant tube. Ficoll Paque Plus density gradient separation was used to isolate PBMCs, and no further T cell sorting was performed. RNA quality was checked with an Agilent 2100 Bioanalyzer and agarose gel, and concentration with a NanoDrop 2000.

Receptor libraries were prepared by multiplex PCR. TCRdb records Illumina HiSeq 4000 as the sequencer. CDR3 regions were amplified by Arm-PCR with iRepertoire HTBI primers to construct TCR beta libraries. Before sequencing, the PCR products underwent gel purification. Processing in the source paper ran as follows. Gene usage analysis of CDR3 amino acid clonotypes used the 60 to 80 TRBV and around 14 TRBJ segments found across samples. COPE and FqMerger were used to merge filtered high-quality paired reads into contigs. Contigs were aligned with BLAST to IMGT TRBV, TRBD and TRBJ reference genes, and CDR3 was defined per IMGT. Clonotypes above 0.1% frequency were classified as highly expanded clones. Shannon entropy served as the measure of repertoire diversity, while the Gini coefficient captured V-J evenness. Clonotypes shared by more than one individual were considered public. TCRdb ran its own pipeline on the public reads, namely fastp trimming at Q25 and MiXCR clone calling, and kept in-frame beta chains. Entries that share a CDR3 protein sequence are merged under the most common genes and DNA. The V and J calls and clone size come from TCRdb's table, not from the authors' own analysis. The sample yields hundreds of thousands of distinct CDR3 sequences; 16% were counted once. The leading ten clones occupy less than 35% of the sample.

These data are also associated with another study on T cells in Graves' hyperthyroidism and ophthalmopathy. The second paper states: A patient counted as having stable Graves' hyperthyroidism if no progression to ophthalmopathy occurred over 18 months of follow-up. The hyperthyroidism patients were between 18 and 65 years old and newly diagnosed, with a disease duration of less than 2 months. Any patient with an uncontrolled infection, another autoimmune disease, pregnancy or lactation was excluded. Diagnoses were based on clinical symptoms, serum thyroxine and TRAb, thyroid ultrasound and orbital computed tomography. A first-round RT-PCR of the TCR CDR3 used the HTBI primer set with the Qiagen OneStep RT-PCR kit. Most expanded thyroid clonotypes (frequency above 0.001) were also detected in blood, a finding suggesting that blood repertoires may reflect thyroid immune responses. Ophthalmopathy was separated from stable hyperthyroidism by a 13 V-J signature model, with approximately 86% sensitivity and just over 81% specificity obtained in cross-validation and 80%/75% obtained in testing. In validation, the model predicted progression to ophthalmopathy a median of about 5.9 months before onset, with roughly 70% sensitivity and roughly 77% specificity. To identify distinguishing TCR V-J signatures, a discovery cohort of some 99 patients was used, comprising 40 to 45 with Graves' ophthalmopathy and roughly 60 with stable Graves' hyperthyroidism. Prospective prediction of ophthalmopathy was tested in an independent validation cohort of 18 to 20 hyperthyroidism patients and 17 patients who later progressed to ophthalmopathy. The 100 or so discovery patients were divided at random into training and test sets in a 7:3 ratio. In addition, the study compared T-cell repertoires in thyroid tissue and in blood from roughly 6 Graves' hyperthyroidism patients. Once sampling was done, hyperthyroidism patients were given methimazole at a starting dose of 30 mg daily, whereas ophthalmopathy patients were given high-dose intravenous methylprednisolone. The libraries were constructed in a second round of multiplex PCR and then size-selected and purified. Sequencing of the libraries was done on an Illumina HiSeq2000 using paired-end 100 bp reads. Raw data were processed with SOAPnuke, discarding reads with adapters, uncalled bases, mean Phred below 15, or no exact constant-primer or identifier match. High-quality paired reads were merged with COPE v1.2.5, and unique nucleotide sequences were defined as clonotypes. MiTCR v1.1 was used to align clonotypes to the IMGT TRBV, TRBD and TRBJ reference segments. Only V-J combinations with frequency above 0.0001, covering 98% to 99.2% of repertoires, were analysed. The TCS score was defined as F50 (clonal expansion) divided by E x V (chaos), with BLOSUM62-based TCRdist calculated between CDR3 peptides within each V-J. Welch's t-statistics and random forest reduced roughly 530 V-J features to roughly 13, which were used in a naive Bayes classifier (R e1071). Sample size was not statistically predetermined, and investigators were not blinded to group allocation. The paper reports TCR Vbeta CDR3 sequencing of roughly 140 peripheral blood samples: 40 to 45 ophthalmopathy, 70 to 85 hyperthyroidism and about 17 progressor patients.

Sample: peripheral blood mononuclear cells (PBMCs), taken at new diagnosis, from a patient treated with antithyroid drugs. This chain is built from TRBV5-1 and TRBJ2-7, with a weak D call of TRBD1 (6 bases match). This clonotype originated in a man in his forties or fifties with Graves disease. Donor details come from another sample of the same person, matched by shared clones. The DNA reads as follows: TGCGCCAGCAGCTTGGGGACAGACCTCTACGAGCAGTACTTC. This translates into CASSLGTDLYEQYF.